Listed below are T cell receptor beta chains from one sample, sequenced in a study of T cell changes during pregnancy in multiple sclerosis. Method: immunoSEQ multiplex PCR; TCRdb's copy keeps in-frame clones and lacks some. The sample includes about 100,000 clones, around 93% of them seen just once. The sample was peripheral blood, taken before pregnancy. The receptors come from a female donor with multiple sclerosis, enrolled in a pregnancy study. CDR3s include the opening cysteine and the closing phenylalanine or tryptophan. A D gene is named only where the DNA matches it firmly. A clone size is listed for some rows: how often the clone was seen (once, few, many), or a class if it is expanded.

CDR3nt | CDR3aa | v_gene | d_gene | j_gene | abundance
TGCAGCGTTGGTGGCGGGACGACGATCAACAATGAGCAGTTCTTC | CSVGGGTTINNEQFF | TRBV29-1 | . | TRBJ2-1 | .
TGTGCCAGTAGTATTACCGGGGGGGCCGGCGGTGAGCAGTTCTTC | CASSITGGAGGEQFF | TRBV19 | TRBD2 | TRBJ2-1 | .
TGTGCCAGCAGTGGGGAGGACAGGGGTGACACAGATACGCAGTATTTT | CASSGEDRGDTDTQYF | TRBV25-1 | TRBD1 | TRBJ2-3 | .
TGTGCCAGCAGTGAAGACAGGGTCACAGATACGCAGTATTTT | CASSEDRVTDTQYF | TRBV6-1 | . | TRBJ2-3 | once
TGTGCCAGCAGCGCCGGGACTAGCGGGAGAGAGACCCAGTACTTC | CASSAGTSGRETQYF | TRBV9 | TRBD2 | TRBJ2-5 | .
TGTGCCAGCAGCTTAGCCGCCTGGACTGTCAGCGGGGAGCAGTACTTC | CASSLAAWTVSGEQYF | TRBV13 | . | TRBJ2-7 | .
TGTGCCAGCAGCCGATGGGGGGAATCGAACACCGGGGAGCTGTTTTTT | CASSRWGESNTGELFF | TRBV27 | . | TRBJ2-2 | .
TGTGCCTGGAGAACACTAGGACTAGCGGGAATCCAAGCAAACATTCAGTACTTC | CAWRTLGLAGIQANIQYF | TRBV30 | TRBD2 | TRBJ2-4 | .
TGTGCCAGCAGCTCCGGACTAGCGGGATCCTACAATGAGCAGTTCTTC | CASSSGLAGSYNEQFF | TRBV5-4 | TRBD2 | TRBJ2-1 | .
TGTGCCAGCAGTGATCGCAGGGGCGCCTACAATGAGCAGTTCTTC | CASSDRRGAYNEQFF | TRBV25-1 | . | TRBJ2-1 | .